This T cell receptor beta chain was documented in a study of blood T cell repertoires in COVID-19. Study-wide context: The origin of the acute and convalescent COVID-19 samples was the United States, Italy and Spain. Sources were T cells, B-cell-depleted T cells, or PBMCs; the material itself was cDNA or gDNA.

As processed by the authors: The authors estimated nucleated cell counts from reference gene primer amplification. Repertoires were generated with immunoSEQ multiplex PCR, while TCRdb's copy carries only in-frame clones and drops some. V, J and clone size were drawn from that table, and D and trimming were deduced from the DNA. The data contain 200,000 or so clones, around 85% of them singletons. Germline CDR1 and CDR2: SGHTA and FQGNSA. The CDR3 runs to 15 residues. V lost 4 bases, J lost 1 base, and 13 bases lay in between. The source of this sequence is a woman aged 45-65 years with acute or convalescent COVID-19. The sample was peripheral blood. J is TRBJ1-2 and V is TRBV7-2, with unresolved D. CDR3 bases: TGTGCCAGCAGCTCCCCGTGGGCGCTTAACTATGGCTACACCTTC. It encodes CASSSPWALNYGYTF.